This T cell receptor beta chain is drawn from a study of blood T cells in healthy people across ages (dated by TCRdb to between 2014 and 2017). Background for the entire study: In model experiments, template switching captured roughly one uniquely barcoded TCR beta cDNA molecule for every two T cells. Using deep sequencing normalized with unique cDNA molecular identifiers, the study measured how TCR beta repertoire diversity changes with age. To avoid experimental bias, donors of different ages were randomly spread across the sequencing lanes. The donors were divided into four age groups: young (average approximately 17 years), middle-aged (about 40), aged (approximately 59) and long-lived (82). Using the same blood draw, the study looked at two additional independent replicas of 1 million unique cDNA reads for two donors, one aged 18 to 30 and the other aged 80 or older. The paper's findings and limits, for the study overall: Because profiling used bulk unsorted PBMCs, naive and antigen-experienced compartments could not be compared conclusively. Estimates of total diversity from one million sequenced T cells were regarded as lower bounds and underestimates. Observed TCR beta diversity per million T cells fell roughly linearly with age, and a significant reduction was already apparent by age roughly 40. Because donor CMV infection status was unknown, age-related changes in expanded clonotypes were potentially confounded. A strong correlation was found between observed TCR beta diversity and the percentage of naive T cells measured by flow cytometry. Compared with the aged group, more naive CD4+ T cells, fewer expanded clones and increased TCR diversity were shown by the long-lived group, suggesting age selection.

Donors were roughly 40 systemically healthy Caucasian individuals from Russia aged roughly 6 to 100 years. Each donor gave around 9.5 milliliters of peripheral blood, collected into EDTA-treated Vacutainer tubes. Ficoll-Paque density-gradient centrifugation was used to isolate PBMCs, with at least 6 million per sample. Total RNA was extracted from PBMCs with Trizol reagent, with at least 5.5 micrograms obtained per sample. The percentages of naive CD45RAhigh/CD27high T cells were determined by flow cytometry on a PBMC aliquot from every donor. Preparation of the library involved 5' RACE. The instrument given in TCRdb is Illumina HiSeq 2500. A second PCR of about 6 to 11 cycles was run with a J-beta primer mix and a sample-barcoded 5' primer. A unique molecular identifier was introduced onto each TCR beta cDNA molecule by a template-switch 5' adaptor carrying 12 random nucleotides. Each sample yielded at least 2.5 million CDR3-containing paired-end reads. All of the RNA was converted into first-strand cDNA using the Mint cDNA synthesis kit, with a TRBC-specific oligonucleotide serving as the primer. Following uracil-DNA glycosylase treatment, a first 18-cycle PCR with universal primers M1SS and BC2_uni_R was performed on all cDNA. The authors' analysis ran thus. For normalization, 1 million high-quality reads were randomly selected from each sample, with every read carrying a distinct molecular identifier. Reads sharing molecular identifiers were discarded rather than binned into consensus sequences. CDR3 identification, clonotype clustering and error correction used MiTCR with a Q25 quality threshold and the strictest error-elimination algorithm. A nonparametric unseen species model using Euler transformation provided a lower-bound estimate of total TCR beta diversity. TCRdb trimmed the raw reads at Q25, called clones with MiXCR and kept productive beta chains. CDR3 protein duplicates are merged, each entry listing the most common genes and DNA. The V and J calls were determined by TCRdb, not by the authors. In this sample the table shows more than 1.4 million distinct CDR3 sequences, 42% of which occur a single time. The ten biggest clones cover around 8% of the sample.

This clonotype was recorded a few times. It has no known antigen specificity. No quality values exist for individual bases; no much larger clone is one base distant. CDR1 and CDR2, per the germline V gene, are MDHEN and SYDVKM. A distance of 19 bases separates the germline ends of V and J, which lose 6 bases and 16 bases respectively. Inclusive of the bounding cysteine and phenylalanine, the CDR3 is 13 residues long. Only CDR3 DNA is held: 39 bases, read in frame from base 1. The sample taken for sequencing was blood. The TCR originated in a woman younger than 35 in good health. The sequence is built from TRBV28 and TRBJ1-6; a tentative D match to TRBD1 spans 6 bases. The nucleotides read TGTGCCAGCAGGACTCGGACAGCAGGGCGACTCCACTTT. Translation gives CASRTRTAGRLHF.